This TCR beta chain was recorded in a study of blood T cells in healthy people across ages. A second PCR of 7 to 11 cycles used a sample-barcoded 5' primer and a J-beta primer mix. MiXCR, run by TCRdb on the 5' RACE reads, gives a single entry per CDR3 protein. The sample holds about 770,000 distinct CDR3 sequences, 40% to 50% seen once. The CDR3 runs 15 residues. The germline gives CDR1 DFQATT, CDR2 SNEGSKA (reference sequence). V dropped 0 bases and J dropped 4 bases, with 15 bases sitting between them. The rearrangement uses TRBV20-1 and TRBJ1-2, with D possibly being TRBD1 (6 bases). The source of this sequence is a man aged 55 to 70 in good health. Sequencing input: blood. The CDR3 sequence is CSARDAGRGGYGYTF. The CDR3 DNA sequence: TGCAGTGCTAGAGATGCGGGCAGGGGAGGCTATGGCTACACCTTC.